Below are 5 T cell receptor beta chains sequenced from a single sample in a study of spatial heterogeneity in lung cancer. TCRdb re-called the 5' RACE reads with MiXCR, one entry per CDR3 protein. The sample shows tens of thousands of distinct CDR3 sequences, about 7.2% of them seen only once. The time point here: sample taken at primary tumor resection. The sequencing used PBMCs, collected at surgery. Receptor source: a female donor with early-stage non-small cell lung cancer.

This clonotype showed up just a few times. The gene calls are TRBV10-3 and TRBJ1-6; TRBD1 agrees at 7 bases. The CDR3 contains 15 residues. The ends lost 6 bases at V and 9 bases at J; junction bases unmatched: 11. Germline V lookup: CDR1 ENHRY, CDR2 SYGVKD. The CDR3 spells CAIRSTGSFGSPLHF. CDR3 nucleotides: TGTGCCATCAGATCGACAGGGAGTTTTGGTTCACCCCTCCACTTT.

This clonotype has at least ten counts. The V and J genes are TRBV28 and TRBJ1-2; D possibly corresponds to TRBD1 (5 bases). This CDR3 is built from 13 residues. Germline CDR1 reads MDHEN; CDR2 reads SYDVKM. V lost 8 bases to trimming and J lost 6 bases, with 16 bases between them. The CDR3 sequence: CASLAGGRDGYTF. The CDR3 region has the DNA TGTGCCAGCCTAGCCGGGGGGAGAGATGGCTACACCTTC.

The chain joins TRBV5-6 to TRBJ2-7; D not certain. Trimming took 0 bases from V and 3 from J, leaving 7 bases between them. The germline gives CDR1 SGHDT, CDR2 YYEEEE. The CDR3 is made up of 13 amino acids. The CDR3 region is CASSLVTSYEQYF. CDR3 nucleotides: TGTGCCAGCAGCTTGGTTACCAGCTACGAGCAGTACTTC.

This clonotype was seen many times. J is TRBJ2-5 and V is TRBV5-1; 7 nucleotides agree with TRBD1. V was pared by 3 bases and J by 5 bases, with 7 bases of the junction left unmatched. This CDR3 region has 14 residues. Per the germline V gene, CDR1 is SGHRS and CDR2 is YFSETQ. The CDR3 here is CASSSGQPSETQYF. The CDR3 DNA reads TGCGCCAGCAGCTCGGGACAGCCGTCGGAGACCCAGTACTTC. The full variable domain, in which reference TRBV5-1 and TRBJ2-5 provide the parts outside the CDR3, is KAGVTQTPRYLIKTRGQQVTLSCSPISGHRSVSWYQQTPGQGLQFLFEYFSETQRNKGNFPGRFSGRQFSNSRSEMNVSTLELGDSALYLCASSSGQPSETQYFGPGTRLLVL.

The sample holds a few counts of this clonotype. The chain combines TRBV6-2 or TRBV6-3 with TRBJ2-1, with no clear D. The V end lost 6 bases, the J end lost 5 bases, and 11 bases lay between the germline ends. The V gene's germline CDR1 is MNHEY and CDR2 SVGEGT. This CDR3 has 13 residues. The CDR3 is CASSPKPDNEQFF. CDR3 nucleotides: TGTGCCAGCAGCCCTAAACCCGACAATGAGCAGTTCTTC.